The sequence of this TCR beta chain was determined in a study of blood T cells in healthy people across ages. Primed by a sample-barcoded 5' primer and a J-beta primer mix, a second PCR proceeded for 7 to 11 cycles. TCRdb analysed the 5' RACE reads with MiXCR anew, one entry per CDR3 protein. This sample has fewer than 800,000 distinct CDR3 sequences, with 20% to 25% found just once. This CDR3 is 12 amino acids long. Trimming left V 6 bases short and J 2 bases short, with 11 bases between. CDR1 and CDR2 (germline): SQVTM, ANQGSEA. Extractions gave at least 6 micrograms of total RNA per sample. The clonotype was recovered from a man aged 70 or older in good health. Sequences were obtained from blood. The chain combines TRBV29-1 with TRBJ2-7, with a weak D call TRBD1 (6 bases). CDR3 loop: CSVRTVTYEQYF. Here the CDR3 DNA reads TGCAGCGTACGGACAGTAACCTACGAGCAGTACTTC.